Each of the 29 T cell receptor beta chains below was sequenced from the same sample in a study of blood T cell repertoires in COVID-19. Sequencing was performed with immunoSEQ multiplex PCR; in TCRdb, only in-frame clones are kept and a portion is missing. The data show approximately 170,000 clones, approximately 86% seen once. The source material was peripheral blood. The receptors were sampled from an elderly woman with COVID-19, enrolled during active disease.

V gene TRBV7-9 combines with J gene TRBJ2-1; no firm D call. Germline CDR1 is SEHNR and CDR2 is FQNEAQ (reference sequence). CDR3 length: 13 amino acids. Between the trimmed V and J ends, which lost 1 base and 5 bases, there was a span of 6 bases. CDR3 residues: CASSLGAHNEQFF. CDR3 coding DNA: TGTGCCAGCAGCTTAGGGGCCCACAATGAGCAGTTCTTC.

The chain recombines TRBV27 with TRBJ1-2; D remains unclear. This CDR3 comprises 12 residues. The germline V and J ends were trimmed by 6 bases and 0 bases, with 5 bases remaining between them. The germline gives CDR1 MNHEY, CDR2 SMNVEV (reference sequence). CDR3 sequence reads: CASSTANYGYTF. The DNA for the CDR3 is TGTGCCAGCAGCACAGCTAACTATGGCTACACCTTC.

The chain has TRBV7-9 and TRBJ1-3; D gene ambiguous. Germline V gives CDR1 SEHNR, CDR2 FQNEAQ (reference sequence). Trimming took 1 base from V and 3 from J, leaving 10 bases between them. The CDR3 consists of 15 residues. The CDR3 sequence is CASSLGLGDGNTIYF. Written as DNA, the CDR3 is TGTGCCAGCAGCTTAGGGCTGGGAGATGGAAACACCATATATTTT. The full variable domain, in which reference TRBV7-9 and TRBJ1-3 provide the parts outside the CDR3, is DTGVSQNPRHKITKRGQNVTFRCDPISEHNRLYWYRQTLGQGPEFLTYFQNEAQLEKSRLLSDRFSAERPKGSFSTLEIQRTEQGDSAMYLCASSLGLGDGNTIYFGEGSWLTVV.

V gene TRBV14 combines with J gene TRBJ2-3; TRBD1 agrees at 9 bases. Per the germline V gene, CDR1 is SGHDN and CDR2 is FVKESK. Unmatched junction bases numbered 5, after V lost 4 bases and J lost 3 bases. The CDR3 spans 15 residues. The CDR3 region has the DNA TGTGCCAGCAGCCCCTACAGGGGGCTAACAGATACGCAGTATTTT. It encodes CASSPYRGLTDTQYF. The full variable domain, with the rest looked up from reference TRBV14 and TRBJ2-3, is EAGVTQFPSHSVIEKGQTVTLRCDPISGHDNLYWYRRVMGKEIKFLLHFVKESKQDESGMPNNRFLAERTGGTYSTLKVQPAELEDSGVYFCASSPYRGLTDTQYFGPGTRLTVL.

The chain carries TRBV7-8 and TRBJ2-3; 7 bases are a match to TRBD2. CDR1 and CDR2 (germline): SGHVS, FQNEAQ. CDR3 length: 16 amino acids. V shed 1 base and J 0 bases; nucleotides not matched to a gene: 4. The CDR3 sequence is CASSLVGTTSTDTQYF. CDR3 nucleotide sequence: TGTGCCAGCAGCTTAGTAGGGACTACAAGCACAGATACGCAGTATTTT.

The V gene is TRBV29-1, the J gene TRBJ2-1; 10 bases fit TRBD2. Germline lookup yields CDR1 SQVTM and CDR2 ANQGSEA. The ends lost 4 bases at V and 3 bases at J; junction bases unmatched: 9. The CDR3 has 16 residues. The CDR3 protein is CSVGVLAGVSYNEQFF. In DNA form, the CDR3 reads TGCAGCGTTGGTGTTCTAGCGGGAGTCAGCTACAATGAGCAGTTCTTC.

The V and J genes are TRBV5-3 and TRBJ1-3; 7 bases line up with TRBD1. TRBV5-3 belongs to the ORF category, with a function that is uncertain. The trim removed 2 bases at V and 0 bases at J, leaving 11 bases unmatched. CDR3 length: 18 amino acids. The CDR3, as DNA: TGTGCCAGAAGCTTTAGCCGGGACAGTTATATCTCTGGAAACACCATATATTTT. This translates into CARSFSRDSYISGNTIYF.

The V and J genes are TRBV6-5 and TRBJ1-3; D is unclear. Germline assignment: CDR1 MNHEY and CDR2 SVGAGI. Trimming removed 8 bases from V and 4 bases from J, with 6 bases in between. The CDR3 is 11 residues long. CDR3 loop: CASEVGNTIYF. The CDR3 DNA sequence: TGTGCCAGCGAGGTCGGAAACACCATATATTTT.

The chain carries TRBV6-1 and TRBJ2-2; tentative D call: TRBD2 (5 bases). This CDR3 has 14 amino acids. V was pared by 0 bases and J by 7 bases, with 9 bases between. Germline CDR1 and CDR2: MNHNS and SASEGT. The CDR3 DNA follows: TGTGCCAGCAGTGAAGCTAGCGTGGGCGGGGAGCTGTTTTTT. The encoded protein is CASSEASVGGELFF.

This chain uses TRBV12-3 or TRBV12-4 with TRBJ2-7; D not certain. Trimming took 3 bases from V and 3 from J, leaving 6 bases between them. The CDR3 is 12 amino acids. DNA for the CDR3: TGTGCCAGCAGTTTTGACAACTACGAGCAGTACTTC. This encodes CASSFDNYEQYF.

The chain joins TRBV2 to TRBJ2-2; 7 bases are a match to TRBD1. The germline gives CDR1 SNHLY, CDR2 FYNNEI. This CDR3 contains 16 residues. The junction had 14 bases not matched to a gene; V was cut back by 8 bases and J by 5 bases. This CDR3 is CASSRDRDLKTGELFF. The CDR3 DNA reads as TGTGCCAGCTCGAGAGACAGGGACCTGAAGACCGGGGAGCTGTTTTTT.

The rearrangement joins TRBV5-1 to TRBJ2-7; weak D call: TRBD1 (7 bases). The V and J ends lost 0 bases and 5 bases respectively, with 15 bases between them. The CDR3 contains 15 residues. CDR1 is SGHRS, CDR2 YFSETQ, per germline. The CDR3 reads CASSLDGQGGDEQYF. The CDR3 nucleotides read TGCGCCAGCAGCTTGGATGGGCAGGGGGGAGACGAGCAGTACTTC.

This chain uses TRBV5-5 with TRBJ1-3; a weak D match, TRBD1 (5 bases). The CDR3 loop spans 15 amino acids. Per the germline V gene, CDR1 is SGHKS and CDR2 is YYEKEE (reference sequence). The V end lost 2 bases, the J end lost 0 bases, and 9 bases lay between the germline ends. The DNA of the CDR3 is TGTGCCAGCAGCTTCCGGGACTACTCTGGAAACACCATATATTTT. Protein: CASSFRDYSGNTIYF. The whole variable domain, remainder taken from reference TRBV5-5 and TRBJ1-3, is DAGVTQSPTHLIKTRGQQVTLRCSPISGHKSVSWYQQVLGQGPQFIFQYYEKEERGRGNFPDRFSARQFPNYSSELNVNALLLGDSALYLCASSFRDYSGNTIYFGEGSWLTVV.

The chain employs TRBV3-1 (or the pseudogene TRBV3-2) and TRBJ2-3; no clear D gene. Germline V gives CDR1 LGHDT, CDR2 YNNKEL (reference sequence). Trimming shortened V by 1 base and J by 8 bases, and 10 bases separated the two germline ends. The CDR3 has 13 residues. CDR3 sequence (DNA): TGTGCCAGCAGCCAAGCGGTCGGTGGTACGCAGTATTTT. It translates to CASSQAVGGTQYF.

This rearrangement joins TRBV28 to TRBJ1-5, with D possibly TRBD1 on 6 matching bases. Germline CDR1 reads MDHEN; CDR2 reads SYDVKM. Trimming cost V 11 bases and J 4 bases, with 12 bases left between them. This CDR3 is 12 amino acids long. The CDR3 bases are TGTGCCGCCGGACAGACGAATCAGCCCCAGCATTTT. Translated, it gives CAAGQTNQPQHF.

This rearrangement joins TRBV6-5 to TRBJ1-5; D perhaps matches TRBD1 (6 bases). The V end lost 2 bases, the J end lost 3 bases, and 11 bases lay between the germline ends. The CDR3 sequence is 15 residues long. Germline CDR1 MNHEY, CDR2 SVGAGI. CDR3 in DNA: TGTGCCAGCAGTTACGATGGACAGCCCAATCAGCCCCAGCATTTT. This translates into CASSYDGQPNQPQHF.

This clone showed up just a few times. This rearrangement joins TRBV7-9 to TRBJ1-2; TRBD1 agrees at 9 bases. The CDR3 has 14 amino acids. Trimming removed 1 base from V and 6 bases from J; junction bases left unmatched: 3. Germline V gene data show CDR1 as SEHNR and CDR2 as FQNEAQ (reference sequence). The CDR3 sequence: CASSLDRDRDGYTF. The CDR3 DNA is TGTGCCAGCAGCTTAGATCGGGACAGGGATGGCTACACCTTC.

The chain carries TRBV4-2 and TRBJ1-5; a weak D match, TRBD1 (5 bases). The CDR3 contains 16 residues. Trimming removed 0 bases from V and 5 bases from J, with 14 bases in between. Germline loops: CDR1 LGHNA, CDR2 YNFKEQ. DNA of the CDR3: TGTGCCAGCAGCCAAGAATCGGCAGGGAGGCATCAGCCCCAGCATTTT. It specifies CASSQESAGRHQPQHF.

This clone occurred once. The chain recombines TRBV5-1 with TRBJ1-4, with D perhaps TRBD1 (5 bases). Between the trimmed V and J ends, which lost 1 base and 5 bases, there was a span of 12 bases. This CDR3 has 15 amino acids. CDR1 and CDR2 from the germline V gene are SGHRS and YFSETQ. The CDR3 is CASSLLQGRNEKLFF. The CDR3, as DNA: TGCGCCAGCAGCTTGTTGCAGGGAAGGAATGAAAAACTGTTTTTT.

The chain links TRBV5-4 to TRBJ2-2; D not certain. Per germline, CDR1 SGHNT and CDR2 YYREEE (reference sequence). V shed 2 bases and J shed 1 base, with 3 bases lying between them. CDR3 length equals 13 residues. The CDR3 region has the DNA TGTGCCAGCAGCTTCGTGAACACCGGGGAGCTGTTTTTT. Amino acid sequence: CASSFVNTGELFF.

The chain has TRBV15 and TRBJ1-6; no clear D gene. Germline CDR1 is LNHNV and CDR2 is YYDKDF (reference sequence). The CDR3 runs to 14 residues. V lost 0 bases and J 7 bases, leaving 7 bases between the germline ends. The DNA of the CDR3 is TGTGCCACCAGCAGAGAGGGCGAGAATTCACCCCTCCACTTT. Protein sequence: CATSREGENSPLHF.

This chain links TRBV6-4 with TRBJ2-3; maybe TRBD2 (6 bases). The CDR3 is 15 amino acids. From germline, CDR1 is MRHNA and CDR2 SNTAGT. V lost 5 bases to trimming and J lost 4 bases, with 16 bases between them. The CDR3 is CASSTSGQVADTQYF. CDR3 DNA: TGTGCCAGCAGTACCAGCGGGCAGGTTGCAGATACGCAGTATTTT.

The rearrangement links TRBV3-1 (or the pseudogene TRBV3-2) to TRBJ1-1; 7 bases agree with TRBD1. Germline V CDR1 and CDR2: LGHDT, YNNKEL (reference sequence). The CDR3 is made up of 15 amino acids. V lost 4 bases, J lost 1 base, and 6 bases stayed unmatched. CDR3 in amino acids: CASSRGQPSNTEAFF. CDR3 bases: TGTGCCAGCAGCCGGGGACAGCCCTCGAACACTGAAGCTTTCTTT.

The chain carries TRBV2 and TRBJ1-1; 9 bases line up with TRBD1. The V segment lost 4 bases and the J segment 5 bases; nucleotides outside the gene matches: 8. The CDR3 totals 15 residues. In germline, CDR1 is SNHLY, CDR2 FYNNEI. CDR3 in DNA: TGTGCCAGCAGTGTGATAGGGACAGGGTCTACTGAAGCTTTCTTT. Protein sequence: CASSVIGTGSTEAFF.

The chain joins TRBV15 to TRBJ1-5; D unclear. The CDR3 totals 16 residues. Between the trimmed V and J ends, which lost 0 bases and 4 bases, there was a span of 13 bases. Germline CDR1 reads LNHNV; CDR2 reads YYDKDF (reference sequence). This CDR3 is CATSRDRVTRNQPQHF. The CDR3 nucleotides are TGTGCCACCAGCAGAGATCGAGTAACCAGGAATCAGCCCCAGCATTTT. The variable domain in full, completed from reference TRBV15 and TRBJ1-5, reads DAMVIQNPRYQVTQFGKPVTLSCSQTLNHNVMYWYQQKSSQAPKLLFHYYDKDFNNEADTPDNFQSRRPNTSFCFLDIRSPGLGDTAMYLCATSRDRVTRNQPQHFGDGTRLSIL.

This chain links TRBV7-3 with TRBJ2-2, with 7 nucleotides matching TRBD1. Germline lookup yields CDR1 SGHTA and CDR2 FQGTGA. Losses at the gene ends were 0 bases for V and 3 bases for J; bases not matched to a gene: 10. The CDR3 contains 18 residues. CDR3: CASSLTKQGIGDTGELFF. CDR3 DNA: TGTGCCAGCAGCTTAACGAAACAGGGGATAGGGGACACCGGGGAGCTGTTTTTT.

The rearrangement uses TRBV27 and TRBJ1-4, with a tentative D call TRBD1 (6 bases). This CDR3 has 15 amino acids. Germline V gene lookup returns CDR1 MNHEY and CDR2 SMNVEV (reference sequence). V gave up 5 bases and J gave up 4 bases, with 14 bases separating them. The CDR3 here is CASSTNRDLNEKLFF. The CDR3 bases are TGTGCCAGCAGTACCAACAGGGACCTTAATGAAAAACTGTTTTTT.

V gene TRBV3-1 (or the pseudogene TRBV3-2) combines with J gene TRBJ2-3; possible D gene TRBD2, 5 bases. CDR3 length equals 15 residues. Trimming stripped 6 bases from V and 2 bases from J, with 15 bases between. Germline V gene lookup returns CDR1 LGHDT and CDR2 YNNKEL (reference sequence). The CDR3 bases are TGTGCCAGCAGTCGGATCGACTACCCCACAGATACGCAGTATTTT. It yields the protein CASSRIDYPTDTQYF.

The genes are TRBV2 and TRBJ2-7; D gene unclear. Germline values: CDR1 SNHLY, CDR2 FYNNEI. The CDR3 totals 14 residues. Trimming removed 3 bases from V and 9 bases from J, with 18 bases in between. The CDR3 protein is CASSERLPQTAQYF. The DNA for the CDR3 is TGTGCCAGCAGTGAGAGACTCCCTCAGACGGCGCAGTACTTC.